One T cell receptor beta chain is described in this entry. What it binds is not known. The sample belongs to a study of monozygotic twins with inflammatory bowel disease. Study-level findings and limits: A reduction in TCRbeta diversity (inverse Simpson) was seen in IBD patients relative to healthy co-twins.

Each of TCRalpha and TCRbeta cDNA went through two nested PCRs, lasting around 15 and 9 cycles. TCRdb reanalyzed the 5' RACE reads and collapses them to one entry per CDR3 protein, without DNA. Found here are 150,000 to 200,000 distinct CDR3 sequences; the top ten clones hold around 7.2%. Germline V gene sequence: CDR1 SGHTA, CDR2 FQGNSA. The CDR3 covers 15 residues. The clonotype originates from a human donor with ulcerative colitis or Crohn's disease, or a healthy co-twin of an affected twin (not recorded which). The V call is TRBV7-2, the J call TRBJ2-7. Material for sequencing was blood. This chain's CDR3 is CASSLIGQSSYEQYF.